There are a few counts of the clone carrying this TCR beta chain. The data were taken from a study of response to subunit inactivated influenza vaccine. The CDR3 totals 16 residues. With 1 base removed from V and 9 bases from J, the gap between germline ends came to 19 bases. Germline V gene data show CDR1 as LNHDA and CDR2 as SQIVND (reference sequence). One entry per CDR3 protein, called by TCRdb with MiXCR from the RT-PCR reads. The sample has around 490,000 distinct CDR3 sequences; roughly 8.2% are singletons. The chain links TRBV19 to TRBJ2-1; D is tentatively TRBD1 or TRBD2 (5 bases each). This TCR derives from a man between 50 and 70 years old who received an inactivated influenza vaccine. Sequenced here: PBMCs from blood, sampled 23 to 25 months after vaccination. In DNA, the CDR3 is TGTGCCAGTAGTATAGTTACAGGAGGACCGTCCAGTGAGCAGTTCTTC. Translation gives CASSIVTGGPSSEQFF.